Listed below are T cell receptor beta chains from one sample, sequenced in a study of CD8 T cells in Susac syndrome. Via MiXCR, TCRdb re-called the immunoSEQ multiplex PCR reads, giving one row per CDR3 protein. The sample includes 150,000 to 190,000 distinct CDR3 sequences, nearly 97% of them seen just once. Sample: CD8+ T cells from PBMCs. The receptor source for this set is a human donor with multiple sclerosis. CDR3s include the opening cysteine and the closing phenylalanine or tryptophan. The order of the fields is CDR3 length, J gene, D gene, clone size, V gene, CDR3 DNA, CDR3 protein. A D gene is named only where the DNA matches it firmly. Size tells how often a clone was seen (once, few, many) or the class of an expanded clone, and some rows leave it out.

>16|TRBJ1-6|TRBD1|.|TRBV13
TGTGCCAGCAGCCTGGCACAGGGGGCCAGGAATTCACCCCTCCACTTT
CASSLAQGARNSPLHF
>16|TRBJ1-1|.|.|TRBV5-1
TGCGCCAGCAGCTTGGTAACATTTTCCCTCGGCACTGAAGCTTTCTTT
CASSLVTFSLGTEAFF
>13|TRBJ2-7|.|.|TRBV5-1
TGCGCCAGCAGCTTCTGGGGGGAGGACGAGCAGTACTTC
CASSFWGEDEQYF
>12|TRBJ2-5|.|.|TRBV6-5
TGTGCCAGCAGCCCAGGAAAGGAGACCCAGTACTTC
CASSPGKETQYF
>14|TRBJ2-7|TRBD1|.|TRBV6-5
TGTGCCAGCAGTGCGCGACAGGGTACCAGCGAGCAGTACTTC
CASSARQGTSEQYF
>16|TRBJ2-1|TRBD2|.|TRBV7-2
TGTGCCAGCAGCTTACTTTACGGCGGGGGGGCCGATGAGCAGTTCTTC
CASSLLYGGGADEQFF
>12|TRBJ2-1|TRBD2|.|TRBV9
TGTGCCAGTGGACTAGCGGACAATGAGCAGTTCTTC
CASGLADNEQFF
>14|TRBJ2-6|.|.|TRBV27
TGTGCCAGCAGTTTAGTCCCTGGGGCCAACGTCCTGACTTTC
CASSLVPGANVLTF
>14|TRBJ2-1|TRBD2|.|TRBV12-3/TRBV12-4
TGTGCCACCTACAGCGGGAGCTCCTACAATGAGCAGTTCTTC
CATYSGSSYNEQFF
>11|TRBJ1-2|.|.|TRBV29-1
TGCAGCGTTGAATTTCGGCATGGCTACACCTTC
CSVEFRHGYTF
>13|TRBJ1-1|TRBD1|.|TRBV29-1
TGCAGCGTTTTTGACAGGGGGGGGAGTGAAGCTTTCTTT
CSVFDRGGSEAFF
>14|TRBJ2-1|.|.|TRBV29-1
TGCAGCGTTGAGAAAGGGATGGCCTACAATGAGCAGTTCTTC
CSVEKGMAYNEQFF
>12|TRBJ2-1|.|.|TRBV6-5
TGTGCCAGCCATGCCGCCGGAGGGGAGCAGTTCTTC
CASHAAGGEQFF
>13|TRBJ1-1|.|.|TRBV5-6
TGTGCCAGCAGCTTGAACCCGAACACTGAAGCTTTCTTT
CASSLNPNTEAFF
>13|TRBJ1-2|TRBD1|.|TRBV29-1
TGCAGCGTTGTAGGACAGGGGGCAGAGGGCTACACCTTC
CSVVGQGAEGYTF
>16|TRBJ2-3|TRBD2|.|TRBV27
TGTGCCAGCAGTCCCGAGACTAGCGGCTTGGTGGTTTCGCAGTATTTT
CASSPETSGLVVSQYF
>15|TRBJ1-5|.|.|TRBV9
TGTGCCAGCAGCGTAGGCCCAGGAGGCAATCAGCCCCAGCATTTT
CASSVGPGGNQPQHF
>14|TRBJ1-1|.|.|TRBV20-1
TGCAGTGCTAGAGTTCCGGACGGAAACACTGAAGCTTTCTTT
CSARVPDGNTEAFF
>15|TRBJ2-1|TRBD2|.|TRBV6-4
TGTGCCAGCAGTGAAATTTCTAGCGGGGGGAATGAGCAGTTCTTC
CASSEISSGGNEQFF
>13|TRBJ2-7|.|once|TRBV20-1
TGCAGTGCTAGAGATGTGCTAGACCACGAGCAGTACTTC
CSARDVLDHEQYF
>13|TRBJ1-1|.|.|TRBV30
TGTGCCTGGAGTGTATTCGGGTACACTGAAGCTTTCTTT
CAWSVFGYTEAFF
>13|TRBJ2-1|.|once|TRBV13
TGTGCCAGCAGCACGGACCCGAACAATGAGCAGTTCTTC
CASSTDPNNEQFF
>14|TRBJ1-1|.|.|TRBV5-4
TGTGCCAGCAGCCCCCCGACAGGGAACACTGAAGCTTTCTTT
CASSPPTGNTEAFF
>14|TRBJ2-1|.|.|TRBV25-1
TGTGCCAGCAGTGATGCGTCGGGGGCCAATGAGCAGTTCTTC
CASSDASGANEQFF
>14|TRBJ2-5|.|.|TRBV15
TGTGCCACCAGCAAACGAAGCCCCCAAGAGACCCAGTACTTC
CATSKRSPQETQYF
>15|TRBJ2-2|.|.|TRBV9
TGTGCCAGCAGCCCACCCGACCATCCGATAGGGGAGCTGTTTTTT
CASSPPDHPIGELFF
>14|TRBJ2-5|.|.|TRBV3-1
TGTGCCAGCAGCCAAGAATTCGAGGGGGAGACCCAGTACTTC
CASSQEFEGETQYF
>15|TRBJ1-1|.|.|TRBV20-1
TGCAGTGCTAGTCGCCCCTCGGGACGCACAACTGAAGCTTTCTTT
CSASRPSGRTTEAFF
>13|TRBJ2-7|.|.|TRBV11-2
TGTGCCAGCACCCTGACTGGGGCCGACGAGCAGTACTTC
CASTLTGADEQYF
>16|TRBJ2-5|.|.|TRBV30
TGTGCCTGGGGCGTCCCTCAGGGACGAACCCAAGAGACCCAGTACTTC
CAWGVPQGRTQETQYF
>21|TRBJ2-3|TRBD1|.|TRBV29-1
TGCAGCGTTGGAACAGCGTTGGGTTTTGTCCCGACAGGGGCCCCCTCAGATACGCAGTATTTT
CSVGTALGFVPTGAPSDTQYF
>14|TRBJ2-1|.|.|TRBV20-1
TGCAGTGCCCTTTGGGGGCCGGGGGAGAATGAGCAGTTCTTC
CSALWGPGENEQFF
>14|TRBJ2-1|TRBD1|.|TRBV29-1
TGCAGCGTAACCGGGACAGGGCTTTACAATGAGCAGTTCTTC
CSVTGTGLYNEQFF